This TCR beta chain was identified in a study of blood T cell repertoires in COVID-19. About the research overall: Specimens from acute and convalescent COVID-19 originated in the United States, Italy and Spain. T cells, B-cell-depleted T cells, or PBMCs provided the cDNA or gDNA that served as material.

Turning to this clone: One junction end does not reproduce the germline sequence, and a read error may be involved.

CDR1 is SEHNR and CDR2 is FQNEAQ in the germline V gene (reference sequence). The CDR3 has 15 amino acids. Methods used by the authors: For nucleated cells, counts were estimated from reference gene primer amplification. Profiling relied on immunoSEQ multiplex PCR, and the TCRdb table lists in-frame clones only, not all of them. D and trimming were read from the DNA, whereas the V and J calls and clone size are those reported in that table. The sample yields about 130,000 clones, roughly 90% seen once. The chain has TRBV7-9 and TRBJ2-3; D remains ambiguous. The TCR comes from a man between 65 and 79 years old with active COVID-19. The sequencing input was peripheral blood. CDR3 protein: CASSRVDTRTDTQYF. The CDR3 nucleotides read TGTGCCAGCAGCCGTGTTGACACCCGCACGGATACGCAGTATTTT.